This T cell receptor (beta chain) was identified during a study of T cell responses to AZD1222 COVID-19 vaccine. Study-wide results and caveats: There were repertoire samples only from the period after the peak T cell response.

With V trimmed by 3 bases and J by 4 bases, 3 bases remained unmatched. The CDR3 sequence is 15 residues long. Germline V gives CDR1 SGHTS, CDR2 YDEGEE. This clone was recorded once. The target antigen is unknown. The assay was immunoSEQ multiplex PCR, and TCRdb's table has in-frame clones only and misses some. The sample shows under 70,000 clones, less than 85% of them seen only once. The receptor was derived from an adult in good health. Sequenced here: peripheral blood, sampled on day 0 of MenACWY control vaccination. The chain recombines TRBV5-8 with TRBJ2-1; TRBD1 matches 11 bases. The CDR3 sequence is CASSSGQGGYNEQFF. CDR3 nucleotide sequence: TGTGCCAGCAGCTCGGGACAGGGGGGATACAATGAGCAGTTCTTC.